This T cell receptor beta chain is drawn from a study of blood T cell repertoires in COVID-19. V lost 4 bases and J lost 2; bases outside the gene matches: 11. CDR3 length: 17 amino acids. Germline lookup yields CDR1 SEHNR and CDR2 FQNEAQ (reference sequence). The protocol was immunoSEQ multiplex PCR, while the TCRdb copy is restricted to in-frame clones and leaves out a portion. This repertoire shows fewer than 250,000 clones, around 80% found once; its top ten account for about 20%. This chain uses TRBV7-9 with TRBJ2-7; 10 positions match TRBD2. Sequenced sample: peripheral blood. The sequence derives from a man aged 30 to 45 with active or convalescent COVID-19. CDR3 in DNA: TGTGCCAGCAGCTCGACCCAGGCAGCGGGAGGGGCCTACGAGCAGTACTTC. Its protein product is CASSSTQAAGGAYEQYF.